This TCR beta chain stems from a study of blood T cell repertoires in COVID-19. Looking at the study overall: Donors in the United States, Italy and Spain gave samples during acute or convalescent COVID-19. The cDNA or gDNA used as material had been derived from T cells, B-cell-depleted T cells, or PBMCs.

CDR1 and CDR2 from the germline V gene are DFQATT and SNEGSKA (reference sequence). The CDR3 is 11 amino acids. The V end lost 5 bases, the J end lost 7 bases, and 9 bases lay between the germline ends. In the original processing: The authors estimated nucleated cell counts from reference gene primer amplification. Method: immunoSEQ multiplex PCR; TCRdb's copy keeps in-frame clones and lacks some. V and J calls and clone size are copied from that table; D and trimming were computed from the DNA. This table has tens of thousands of clones, about 85% appearing once. The TCR originated in an older woman with active COVID-19. The rearrangement uses TRBV20-1 and TRBJ2-4, with D perhaps matching TRBD1 (6 bases). Sequencing was done on a sample of peripheral blood. The CDR3 DNA is TGCAGTGCTCAGGGGAGTAACATTCAGTACTTC. Translation: CSAQGSNIQYF.